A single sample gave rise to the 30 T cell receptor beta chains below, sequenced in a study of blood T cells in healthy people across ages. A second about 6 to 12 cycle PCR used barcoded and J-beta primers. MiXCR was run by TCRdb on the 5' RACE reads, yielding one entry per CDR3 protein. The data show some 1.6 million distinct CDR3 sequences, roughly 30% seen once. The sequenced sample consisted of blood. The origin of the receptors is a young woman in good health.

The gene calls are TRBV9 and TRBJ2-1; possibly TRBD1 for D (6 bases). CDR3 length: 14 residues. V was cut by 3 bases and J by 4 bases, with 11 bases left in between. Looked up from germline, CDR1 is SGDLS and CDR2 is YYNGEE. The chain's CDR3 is CASSAGDPYNEQFF. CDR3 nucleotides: TGTGCCAGCAGCGCAGGGGACCCATACAATGAGCAGTTCTTC. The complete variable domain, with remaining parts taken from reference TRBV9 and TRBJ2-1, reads DSGVTQTPKHLITATGQRVTLRCSPRSGDLSVYWYQQSLDQGLQFLIQYYNGEERAKGNILERFSAQQFPDLHSELNLSSLELGDSALYFCASSAGDPYNEQFFGPGTRLTVL.

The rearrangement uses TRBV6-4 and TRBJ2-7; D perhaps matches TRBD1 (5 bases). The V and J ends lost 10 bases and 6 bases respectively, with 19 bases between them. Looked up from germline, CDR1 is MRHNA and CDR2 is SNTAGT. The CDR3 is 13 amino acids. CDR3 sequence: CATSRTGNSEQYF. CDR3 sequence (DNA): TGTGCCACCAGCCGAACAGGAAATTCCGAGCAGTACTTC.

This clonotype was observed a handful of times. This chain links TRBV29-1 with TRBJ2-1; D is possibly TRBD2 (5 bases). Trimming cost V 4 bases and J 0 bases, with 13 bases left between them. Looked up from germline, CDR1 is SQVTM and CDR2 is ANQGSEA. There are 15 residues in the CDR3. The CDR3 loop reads CSVGGSLSSYNEQFF. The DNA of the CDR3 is TGCAGCGTTGGAGGGAGCCTGAGCTCCTACAATGAGCAGTTCTTC.

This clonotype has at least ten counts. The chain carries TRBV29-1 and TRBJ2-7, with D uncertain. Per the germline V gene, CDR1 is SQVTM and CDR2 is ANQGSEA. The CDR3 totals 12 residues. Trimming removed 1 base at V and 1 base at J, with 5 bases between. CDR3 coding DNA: TGCAGCGTTGAAGGGGATTCCTACGAGCAGTACTTC. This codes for CSVEGDSYEQYF.

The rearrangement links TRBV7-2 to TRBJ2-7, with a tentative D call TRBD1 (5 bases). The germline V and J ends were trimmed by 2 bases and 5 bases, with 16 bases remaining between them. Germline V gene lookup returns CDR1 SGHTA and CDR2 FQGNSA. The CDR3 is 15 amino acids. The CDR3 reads CASSLRQGPAHEQYF. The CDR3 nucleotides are TGTGCCAGCAGCTTACGCCAGGGCCCAGCCCACGAGCAGTACTTC.

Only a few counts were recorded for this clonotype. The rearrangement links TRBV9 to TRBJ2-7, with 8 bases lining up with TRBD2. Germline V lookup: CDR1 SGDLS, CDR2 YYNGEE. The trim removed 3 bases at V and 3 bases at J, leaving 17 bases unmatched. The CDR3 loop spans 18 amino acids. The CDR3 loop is CASSACERGPGFNYEQYF. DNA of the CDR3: TGTGCCAGCAGCGCTTGTGAGCGGGGGCCGGGGTTCAACTACGAGCAGTACTTC.

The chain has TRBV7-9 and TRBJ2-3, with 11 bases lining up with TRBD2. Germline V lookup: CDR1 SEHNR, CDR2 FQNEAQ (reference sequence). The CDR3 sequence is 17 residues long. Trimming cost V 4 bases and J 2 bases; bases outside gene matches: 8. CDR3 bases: TGTGCCAGCAGCTCGGAACTAGCGGGGGCTATCACAGATACGCAGTATTTT. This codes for CASSSELAGAITDTQYF. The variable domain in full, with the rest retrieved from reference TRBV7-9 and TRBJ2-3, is DTGVSQNPRHKITKRGQNVTFRCDPISEHNRLYWYRQTLGQGPEFLTYFQNEAQLEKSRLLSDRFSAERPKGSFSTLEIQRTEQGDSAMYLCASSSELAGAITDTQYFGPGTRLTVL.

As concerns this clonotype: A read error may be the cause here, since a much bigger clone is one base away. The CDR3 DNA reads as TGTGCCGGCAGTTACTCACAAGAGACCCAGTACTTC. It specifies CAGSYSQETQYF. The chain combines TRBV6-6 with TRBJ2-5; the D is unclear. This CDR3 region has 12 residues. Germline values: CDR1 MNHNY, CDR2 SVGAGI (reference sequence).

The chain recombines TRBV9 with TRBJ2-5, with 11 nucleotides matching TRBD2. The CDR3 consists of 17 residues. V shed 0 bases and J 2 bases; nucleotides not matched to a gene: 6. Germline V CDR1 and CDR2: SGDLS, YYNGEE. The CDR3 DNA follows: TGTGCCAGCAGCGTAGCTGGTGCTAGCGGGGGGCAAGAGACCCAGTACTTC. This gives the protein CASSVAGASGGQETQYF.

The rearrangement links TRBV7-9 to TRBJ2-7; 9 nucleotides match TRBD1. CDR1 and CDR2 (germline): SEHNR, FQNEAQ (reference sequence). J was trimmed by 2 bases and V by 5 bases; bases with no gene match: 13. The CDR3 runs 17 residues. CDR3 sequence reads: CASSGTGNVNGAYEQYF. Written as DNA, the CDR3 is TGTGCCAGCAGCGGGACAGGGAACGTAAACGGGGCCTACGAGCAGTACTTC.

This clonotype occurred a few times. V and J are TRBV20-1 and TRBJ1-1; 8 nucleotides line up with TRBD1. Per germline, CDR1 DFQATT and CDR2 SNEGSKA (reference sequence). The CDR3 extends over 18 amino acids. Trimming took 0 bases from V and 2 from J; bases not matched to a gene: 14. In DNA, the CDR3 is TGCAGTGCTAGAGACTACGCGGACAGGGTGTCCCCAAACACTGAAGCTTTCTTT. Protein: CSARDYADRVSPNTEAFF.

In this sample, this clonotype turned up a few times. In DNA, the CDR3 is TGTGCCAGCAGTTTAGCCTTGGGCAGAACTAATGAAAAACTGTTTTTT. Translating gives CASSLALGRTNEKLFF. J is TRBJ1-4 and V is TRBV12-3 or TRBV12-4, with D unresolved. The V gene lost 0 bases and the J gene lost 1 base, with 9 bases spanning the gap. This CDR3 region has 16 residues.

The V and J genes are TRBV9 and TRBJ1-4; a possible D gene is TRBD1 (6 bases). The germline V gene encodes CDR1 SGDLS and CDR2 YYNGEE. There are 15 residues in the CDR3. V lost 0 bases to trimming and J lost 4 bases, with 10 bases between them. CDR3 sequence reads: CASSVGGHLNEKLFF. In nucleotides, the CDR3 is TGTGCCAGCAGCGTAGGGGGACATCTTAATGAAAAACTGTTTTTT.

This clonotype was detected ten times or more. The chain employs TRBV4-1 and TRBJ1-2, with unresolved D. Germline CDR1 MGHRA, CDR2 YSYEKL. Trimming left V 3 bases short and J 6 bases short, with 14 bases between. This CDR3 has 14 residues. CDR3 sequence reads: CASSHENRNDGYTF. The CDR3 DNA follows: TGCGCCAGCAGCCACGAAAACCGGAATGATGGCTACACCTTC.

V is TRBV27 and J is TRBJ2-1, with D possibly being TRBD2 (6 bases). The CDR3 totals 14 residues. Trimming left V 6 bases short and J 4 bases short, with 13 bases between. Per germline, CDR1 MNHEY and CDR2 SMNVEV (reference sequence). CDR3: CASSPGVGYNEQFF. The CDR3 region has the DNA TGTGCCAGCAGCCCGGGAGTCGGGTACAATGAGCAGTTCTTC.

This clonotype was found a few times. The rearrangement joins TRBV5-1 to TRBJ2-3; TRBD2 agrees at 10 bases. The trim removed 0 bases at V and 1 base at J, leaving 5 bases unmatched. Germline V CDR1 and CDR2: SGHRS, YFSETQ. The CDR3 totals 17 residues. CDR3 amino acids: CASSLEASGGGTDTQYF. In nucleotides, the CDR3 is TGCGCCAGCAGCTTGGAGGCTAGCGGGGGTGGCACAGATACGCAGTATTTT.

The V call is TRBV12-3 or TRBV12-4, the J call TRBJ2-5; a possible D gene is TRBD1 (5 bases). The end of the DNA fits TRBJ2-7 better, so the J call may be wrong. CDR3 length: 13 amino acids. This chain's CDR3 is CASSFFRQTEQYF. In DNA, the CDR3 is TGTGCCAGCAGTTTCTTTAGACAGACCGAGCAGTACTTC.

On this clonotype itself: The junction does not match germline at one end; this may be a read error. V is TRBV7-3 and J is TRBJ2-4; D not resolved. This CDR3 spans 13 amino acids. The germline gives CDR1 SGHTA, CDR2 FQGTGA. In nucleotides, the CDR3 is TGTGCCAGCAACTTAACGGACCGCCTGGAGCAGTACTTC. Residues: CASNLTDRLEQYF.

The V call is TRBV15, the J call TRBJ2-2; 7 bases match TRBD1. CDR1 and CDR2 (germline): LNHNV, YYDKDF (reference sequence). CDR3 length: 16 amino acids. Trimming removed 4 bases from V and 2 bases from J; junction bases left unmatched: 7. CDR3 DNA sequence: TGTGCCACCAGCACCAAGGGGGCACTTAACACCGGGGAGCTGTTTTTT. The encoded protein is CATSTKGALNTGELFF.

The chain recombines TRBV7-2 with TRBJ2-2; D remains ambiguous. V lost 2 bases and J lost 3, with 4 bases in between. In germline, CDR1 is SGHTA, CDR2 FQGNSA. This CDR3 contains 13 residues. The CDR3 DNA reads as TGTGCCAGCAGCTTATTCTACACCGGGGAGCTGTTTTTT. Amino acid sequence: CASSLFYTGELFF.

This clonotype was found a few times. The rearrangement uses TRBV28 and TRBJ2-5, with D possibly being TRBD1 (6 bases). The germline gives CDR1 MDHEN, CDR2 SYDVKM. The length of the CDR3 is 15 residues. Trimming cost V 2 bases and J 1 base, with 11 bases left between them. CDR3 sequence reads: CASSLRDRFQETQYF. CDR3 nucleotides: TGTGCCAGCAGTTTACGCGACAGGTTCCAAGAGACCCAGTACTTC.

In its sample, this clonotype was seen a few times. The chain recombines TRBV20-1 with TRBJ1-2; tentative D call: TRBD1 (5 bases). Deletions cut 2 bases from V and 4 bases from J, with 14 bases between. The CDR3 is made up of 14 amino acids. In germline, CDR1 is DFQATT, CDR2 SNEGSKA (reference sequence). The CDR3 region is CSARWTKSGYGYTF. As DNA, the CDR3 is TGCAGTGCTAGATGGACAAAAAGCGGCTATGGCTACACCTTC.

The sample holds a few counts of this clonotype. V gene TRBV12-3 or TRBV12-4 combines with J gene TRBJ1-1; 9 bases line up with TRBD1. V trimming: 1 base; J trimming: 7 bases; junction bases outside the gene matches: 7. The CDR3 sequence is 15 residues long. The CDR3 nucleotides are TGTGCCAGCAGTTTAGATACCGGGACAGGGAGTGAAGCTTTCTTT. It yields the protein CASSLDTGTGSEAFF.

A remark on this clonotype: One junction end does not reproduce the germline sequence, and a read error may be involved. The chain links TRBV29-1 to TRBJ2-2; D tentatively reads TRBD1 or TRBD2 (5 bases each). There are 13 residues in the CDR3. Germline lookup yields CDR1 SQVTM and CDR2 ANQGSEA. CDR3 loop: CSVGAANTGERFF. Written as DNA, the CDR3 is TGCAGCGTCGGGGCAGCGAACACCGGGGAGCGGTTTTTT.

CDR3 region: CASSPLLTLSGYNEQYF. The CDR3 DNA follows: TGTGCCAGCAGCCCACTCCTGACTTTATCCGGCTACAATGAGCAGTACTTC. This rearrangement joins TRBV5-6 to TRBJ2-7, with D hard to call. With 4 bases removed from V and 7 bases from J, the gap between germline ends came to 27 bases. The CDR3 length is 17 residues. Germline V gene data show CDR1 as SGHDT and CDR2 as YYEEEE.

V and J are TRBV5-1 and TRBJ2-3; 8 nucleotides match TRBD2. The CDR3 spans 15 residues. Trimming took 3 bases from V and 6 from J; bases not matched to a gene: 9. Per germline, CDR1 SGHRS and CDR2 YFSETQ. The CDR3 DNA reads TGCGCCAGCAGCTCTAGCGGGCCCCCTTTGGATACGCAGTATTTT. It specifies CASSSSGPPLDTQYF.

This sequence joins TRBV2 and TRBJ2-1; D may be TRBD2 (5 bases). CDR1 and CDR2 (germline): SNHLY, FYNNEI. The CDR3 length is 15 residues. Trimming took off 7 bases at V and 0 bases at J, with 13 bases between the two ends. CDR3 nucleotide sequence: TGTGCCAGCACCCAGTGGGAGAGCTCCTACAATGAGCAGTTCTTC. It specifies CASTQWESSYNEQFF.

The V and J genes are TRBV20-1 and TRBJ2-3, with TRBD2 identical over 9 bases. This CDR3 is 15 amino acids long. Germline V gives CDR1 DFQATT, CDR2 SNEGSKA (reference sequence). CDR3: CRPGGRVASTDTQYF. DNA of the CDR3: TGCAGGCCAGGCGGGAGGGTAGCTTCCACAGATACGCAGTATTTT.

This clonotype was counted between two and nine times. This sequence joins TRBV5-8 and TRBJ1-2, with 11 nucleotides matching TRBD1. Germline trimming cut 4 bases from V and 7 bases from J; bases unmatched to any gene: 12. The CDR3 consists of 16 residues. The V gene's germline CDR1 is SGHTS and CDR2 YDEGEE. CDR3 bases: TGTGCCAGCAGCCTATTGGGACAGGGGGTGCCGGGTGGCTACACCTTC. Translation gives CASSLLGQGVPGGYTF. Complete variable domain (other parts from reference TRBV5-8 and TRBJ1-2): EAGVTQSPTHLIKTRGQQATLRCSPISGHTSVYWYQQALGLGLQFLLWYDEGEERNRGNFPPRFSGRQFPNYSSELNVNALELEDSALYLCASSLLGQGVPGGYTFGSGTRLTVV.

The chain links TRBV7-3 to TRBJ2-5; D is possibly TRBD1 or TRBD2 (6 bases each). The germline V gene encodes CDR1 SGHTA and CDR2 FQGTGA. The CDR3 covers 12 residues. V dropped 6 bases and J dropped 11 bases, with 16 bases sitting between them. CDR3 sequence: CASRGGGNEQYF. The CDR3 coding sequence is TGTGCCAGCAGAGGAGGGGGGAATGAGCAGTACTTC.